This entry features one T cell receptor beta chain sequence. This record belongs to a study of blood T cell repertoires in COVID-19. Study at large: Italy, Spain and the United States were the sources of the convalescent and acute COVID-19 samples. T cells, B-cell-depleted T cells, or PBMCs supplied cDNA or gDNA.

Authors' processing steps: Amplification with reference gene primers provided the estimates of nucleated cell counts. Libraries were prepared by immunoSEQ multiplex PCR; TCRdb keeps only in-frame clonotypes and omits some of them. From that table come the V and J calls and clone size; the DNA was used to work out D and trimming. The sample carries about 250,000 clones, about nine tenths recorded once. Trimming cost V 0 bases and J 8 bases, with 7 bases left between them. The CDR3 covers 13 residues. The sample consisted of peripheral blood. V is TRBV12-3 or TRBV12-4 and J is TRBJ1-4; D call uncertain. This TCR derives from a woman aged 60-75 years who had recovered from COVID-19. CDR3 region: CASSLARGEKLFF. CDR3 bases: TGTGCCAGCAGTTTAGCCCGCGGGGAAAAACTGTTTTTT.